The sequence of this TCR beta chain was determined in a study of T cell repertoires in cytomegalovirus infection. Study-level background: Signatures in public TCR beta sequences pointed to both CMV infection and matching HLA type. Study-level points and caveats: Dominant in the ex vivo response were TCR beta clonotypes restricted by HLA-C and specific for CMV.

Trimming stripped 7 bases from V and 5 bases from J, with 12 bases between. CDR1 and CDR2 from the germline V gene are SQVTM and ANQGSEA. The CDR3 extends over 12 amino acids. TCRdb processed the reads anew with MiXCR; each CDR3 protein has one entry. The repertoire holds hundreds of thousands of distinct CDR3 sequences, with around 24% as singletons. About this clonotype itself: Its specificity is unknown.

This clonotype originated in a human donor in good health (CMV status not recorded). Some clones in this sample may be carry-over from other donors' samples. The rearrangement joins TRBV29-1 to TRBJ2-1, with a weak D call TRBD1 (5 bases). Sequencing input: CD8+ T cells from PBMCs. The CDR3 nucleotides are TGCAGCGGAAAAGGGGCCCACAATGAGCAGTTCTTC. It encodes CSGKGAHNEQFF.